Listed below are T cell receptor beta chains from one sample, sequenced in a study of cytomegalovirus exposure and HLA in healthy donors. Repertoires were generated with immunoSEQ multiplex PCR, while TCRdb's copy carries only in-frame clones and drops some. The sample shows under 150,000 clones, around two thirds of them seen only once. The sample comprised PBMCs. The receptors shown here come from a woman in her 40s in good health and CMV-seropositive. The CDR3 runs from the conserved cysteine through the conserved F or W. The D gene is left open where the match is weak. Part of the rows lack a size; the others show once, few, many or a class for expanded clones.

abundance	v_gene	j_gene	d_gene	CDR3aa	CDR3nt
few	TRBV11-2	TRBJ2-1	.	CASSSRGGRTYNEQFF	TGTGCCAGCAGCTCTAGGGGGGGGAGGACCTACAATGAGCAGTTCTTC
.	TRBV9	TRBJ2-6	.	CASSFQTGANVLTF	TGTGCCAGCAGCTTCCAGACTGGGGCCAACGTCCTGACTTTC
.	TRBV19	TRBJ2-6	.	CASSIFRVAGANVLTF	TGTGCCAGTAGTATCTTCAGGGTCGCTGGGGCCAACGTCCTGACTTTC
few	TRBV5-1	TRBJ2-3	.	CASSLSVRGASTDTQYF	TGCGCCAGCAGCTTGTCGGTCCGGGGAGCTAGCACAGATACGCAGTATTTT
.	TRBV5-4	TRBJ2-1	TRBD2	CASSLGLLAGQRNEQFF	TGTGCCAGCAGCTTGGGCCTACTAGCGGGTCAACGCAATGAGCAGTTCTTC
once	TRBV29-1	TRBJ2-1	.	CSVVDWRGNEQFF	TGCAGCGTTGTCGACTGGCGGGGCAATGAGCAGTTCTTC
few	TRBV27	TRBJ2-3	.	CASSLTSTDTQYF	TGTGCCAGCAGTTTGACTAGCACAGATACGCAGTATTTT
few	TRBV2	TRBJ2-7	.	CASQRGIGNSYEQYF	TGTGCCAGTCAACGGGGGATAGGGAACTCCTACGAGCAGTACTTC
.	TRBV5-8	TRBJ2-1	.	CASSLDPNNEQFF	TGTGCCAGCAGCTTGGATCCTAACAATGAGCAGTTCTTC
.	TRBV7-9	TRBJ2-1	TRBD2	CASDSGRNNEQFF	TGTGCCAGCGATAGCGGGAGAAACAATGAGCAGTTCTTC
.	TRBV19	TRBJ2-3	.	CASKRFASSSTDTQYF	TGTGCCAGTAAGCGGTTCGCCTCCTCTAGCACAGATACGCAGTATTTT
.	TRBV27	TRBJ1-5	TRBD1	CATSRQGGNQPQHF	TGTGCCACTTCTAGACAGGGTGGCAATCAGCCCCAGCATTTT
.	TRBV2	TRBJ1-1	.	CASRAGRMNTEAFF	TGTGCCAGCAGGGCGGGACGGATGAACACTGAAGCTTTCTTT
.	TRBV27	TRBJ2-7	TRBD2	CASGIAGKHYEQYF	TGTGCCAGCGGCATAGCGGGAAAACACTACGAGCAGTACTTC
once	TRBV7-9	TRBJ2-5	.	CASSLGGTQYF	TGTGCCAGCAGCTTAGGAGGGACCCAGTACTTC
.	TRBV6-5	TRBJ2-7	TRBD2	CASSYYGGRAGEQYF	TGTGCCAGCAGTTACTATGGCGGGAGGGCCGGGGAGCAGTACTTC
.	TRBV4-1	TRBJ2-3	.	CASSQMVLSDTQYF	TGCGCCAGCAGCCAAATGGTACTCTCAGATACGCAGTATTTT
once	TRBV7-8	TRBJ1-1	.	CASSSVAGRNAFF	TGTGCCAGCAGCTCCGTGGCGGGGCGGAATGCTTTCTTT
.	TRBV2	TRBJ1-2	TRBD1	CASRTGTGLGESGYTF	TGTGCCAGCAGAACCGGGACAGGCCTAGGCGAGAGTGGCTACACCTTC
.	TRBV2	TRBJ2-1	.	CASRGTSVAVNEQFF	TGTGCCAGCAGGGGTACTAGTGTGGCGGTGAATGAGCAGTTCTTC
.	TRBV28	TRBJ1-5	TRBD1	CASRRDREFNQPQHF	TGTGCCAGCAGACGGGACAGGGAGTTTAATCAGCCCCAGCATTTT
few	TRBV30	TRBJ2-3	TRBD2	CAWSRTSGSTQYF	TGTGCCTGGAGTAGGACTAGCGGGAGCACGCAGTATTTT
.	TRBV11-2	TRBJ2-7	TRBD2	CASSLDRTSEDF	TGTGCCAGCAGCTTAGATAGAACTAGCGAGGACTTC
few	TRBV7-9	TRBJ1-4	.	CASSQTGQPNEKLFF	TGTGCCAGCAGCCAGACGGGACAACCCAATGAAAAACTGTTTTTT
.	TRBV7-9	TRBJ1-4	.	CASSRRGTNEKLFF	TGTGCCAGCAGTCGAAGGGGGACTAATGAAAAACTGTTTTTT
few	TRBV7-3	TRBJ2-1	.	CASSLSPTSGNEQFF	TGTGCCAGCAGCTTAAGTCCGACTAGTGGCAATGAGCAGTTCTTC
.	TRBV2	TRBJ2-1	.	CASMFTRRADNEQFF	TGTGCCAGCATGTTTACTAGGAGGGCCGACAATGAGCAGTTCTTC
.	TRBV5-4	TRBJ1-2	TRBD1	CASSSTGIYGYTF	TGTGCCAGCAGCTCGACAGGGATCTATGGCTACACCTTC
few	TRBV25-1	TRBJ2-2	.	CASSDLGVQRDTGELFF	TGTGCCAGCAGTGACCTCGGGGTCCAGAGGGACACCGGGGAGCTGTTTTTT
.	TRBV14	TRBJ2-7	.	CASSQDQETNHYEQYF	TGTGCCAGCAGCCAAGATCAGGAGACTAACCACTACGAGCAGTACTTC
few	TRBV29-1	TRBJ2-2	TRBD2	CSVVRGEGVAGELFF	TGCAGCGTTGTGCGGGGGGAGGGGGTGGCCGGGGAGCTGTTTTTT
.	TRBV18	TRBJ2-2	TRBD2	CASSPPNGRAITGELFF	TGTGCCAGCTCACCCCCGAACGGGAGGGCAATCACCGGGGAGCTGTTTTTT
.	TRBV27	TRBJ1-1	.	CASSFGGRTEAFF	TGTGCCAGCAGTTTCGGGGGTAGAACTGAAGCTTTCTTT
.	TRBV5-1	TRBJ1-2	.	CASSLDGGQLIYGYTF	TGCGCCAGCAGCTTGGATGGAGGGCAGCTTATCTATGGCTACACCTTC
.	TRBV9	TRBJ2-3	TRBD1	CASSVGQGPPDTQYF	TGTGCCAGCAGCGTGGGACAGGGCCCCCCAGATACGCAGTATTTT
.	TRBV4-2	TRBJ2-7	TRBD2	CASSAQRGSYEQYF	TGTGCCAGCAGCGCCCAGCGGGGTTCCTACGAGCAGTACTTC
.	TRBV7-7	TRBJ2-5	TRBD1	CASSWGTGKETQYF	TGTGCTAGCAGCTGGGGGACAGGGAAAGAGACCCAGTACTTC
.	TRBV30	TRBJ1-1	.	CAWSVPGGKGDTEAFF	TGTGCCTGGAGTGTACCGGGGGGGAAGGGGGACACTGAAGCTTTCTTT
few	TRBV7-2	TRBJ2-5	.	CASSLASGKETQYF	TGTGCCAGCAGCTTAGCTAGCGGCAAAGAGACCCAGTACTTC
.	TRBV5-1	TRBJ1-5	.	CASSLGTDQPQHF	TGCGCCAGCAGCCTGGGAACTGATCAGCCCCAGCATTTT
few	TRBV10-3	TRBJ2-7	TRBD2	CAISHIGTNEQYF	TGTGCCATCAGTCACATAGGGACTAACGAGCAGTACTTC
.	TRBV29-1	TRBJ2-1	.	CSGFGGGSYNEQFF	TGCAGCGGGTTTGGCGGAGGTTCCTACAATGAGCAGTTCTTC
.	TRBV7-9	TRBJ1-2	TRBD1	CASSSPNWGQGAANYGYTF	TGTGCCAGCAGCTCCCCCAACTGGGGACAGGGGGCCGCTAACTATGGCTACACCTTC